Listed here is a single TCR beta chain. Here immunoSEQ multiplex PCR was the method, and the copy in TCRdb shows in-frame clones only, minus some. The top ten hold less than 3% of the sample, which has over 75,000 clones, approximately 92% seen once. These data are taken from a study of T cell responses to AZD1222 COVID-19 vaccine. The germline V gene has CDR1 SNHLY and CDR2 FYNNEI. Trimming took 7 bases from V and 11 from J; bases not matched to a gene: 14. This CDR3 has 14 residues. The V call is TRBV2, the J call TRBJ1-1, with TRBD1 identical over 9 bases. Sequences were derived from peripheral blood, sampled 28 days after the second AZD1222 dose. The TCR comes from an adult who received the AZD1222 COVID-19 vaccine. The CDR3 DNA follows: TGTGCCAGCACCAACGCAAGGGGGGACAGGGTTGCTTTCTTT. Protein sequence: CASTNARGDRVAFF.